This is a list of T cell receptor beta chains from one sample in a study of blood T cell repertoires in COVID-19. The assay was immunoSEQ multiplex PCR, and TCRdb's table has in-frame clones only and misses some. The table includes about 110,000 clones, 80% to 90% detected once. The sequencing input was peripheral blood. These receptor sequences come from an elderly woman with acute or convalescent COVID-19. The CDR3 runs from the conserved cysteine through the conserved F or W. The D gene is left open where the match is weak. Not every row has a clone size; where given, it reads once, few, many or a size class.

D gene: NA; J gene: TRBJ2-7; clone size: NA; CDR3 length: 13; V gene: TRBV10-2; CDR3 DNA: TGCGCCAGCACGGAGGCACGCACCTACGAGCAGTACTTC; CDR3 protein: CASTEARTYEQYF
D gene: TRBD1; J gene: TRBJ1-1; clone size: NA; CDR3 length: 18; V gene: TRBV7-9; CDR3 DNA: TGTGCCAGCAGCCAAAGAGACAGGGTAGGGGGCCTGAGCACTGAAGCTTTCTTT; CDR3 protein: CASSQRDRVGGLSTEAFF
D gene: NA; J gene: TRBJ1-1; clone size: NA; CDR3 length: 14; V gene: TRBV6-5; CDR3 DNA: TGTGCCAGCACCCTAAGCGGGCCAGGTATTGAAGCTTTCTTT; CDR3 protein: CASTLSGPGIEAFF
D gene: TRBD1; J gene: TRBJ1-1; clone size: once; CDR3 length: 13; V gene: TRBV9; CDR3 DNA: TGTGCCAGCAGCCTCGGACAGGATGGTGAAGCTTTCTTT; CDR3 protein: CASSLGQDGEAFF
D gene: TRBD2; J gene: TRBJ2-5; clone size: NA; CDR3 length: 15; V gene: TRBV5-8; CDR3 DNA: TGTGCCAGCAGAACTGGGACTAGCTCTAAAGAGACCCAGTACTTC; CDR3 protein: CASRTGTSSKETQYF
D gene: NA; J gene: TRBJ2-1; clone size: NA; CDR3 length: 15; V gene: TRBV19; CDR3 DNA: TGTGCCAGTAGTATTGGCTTTTACTCCTACAATGAGCAGTTCTTC; CDR3 protein: CASSIGFYSYNEQFF
D gene: NA; J gene: TRBJ1-3; clone size: NA; CDR3 length: 14; V gene: TRBV2; CDR3 DNA: TGTGCCAGCACGGGGGGGGCCTCTGGAAACACCATATATTTT; CDR3 protein: CASTGGASGNTIYF
D gene: NA; J gene: TRBJ1-5; clone size: NA; CDR3 length: 16; V gene: TRBV7-5; CDR3 DNA: TGTGCCAGAAGCTTATACCGGGACTGTGGCAATCAGCCCCAGCATTTT; CDR3 protein: CARSLYRDCGNQPQHF
D gene: TRBD2; J gene: TRBJ2-5; clone size: NA; CDR3 length: 17; V gene: TRBV5-1; CDR3 DNA: TGCGCCAGCAGCGGTGGACTAGCGGGGGGTTATGGAGAGACCCAGTACTTC; CDR3 protein: CASSGGLAGGYGETQYF
D gene: NA; J gene: TRBJ2-7; clone size: NA; CDR3 length: 14; V gene: TRBV28; CDR3 DNA: TGTGCCAGCAGTTTAGCAGGGGCGTCCTACGAGCAGTACTTC; CDR3 protein: CASSLAGASYEQYF
D gene: NA; J gene: TRBJ2-5; clone size: NA; CDR3 length: 13; V gene: TRBV5-6; CDR3 DNA: TGTGCCAGCAGCTACAACAGGGTCGGGACCCAGTACTTC; CDR3 protein: CASSYNRVGTQYF
D gene: TRBD2; J gene: TRBJ2-7; clone size: NA; CDR3 length: 15; V gene: TRBV7-9; CDR3 DNA: TGTGCCAGCAGCTTAGCCGGCGGGGGGTCCTACGAGCAGTACTTC; CDR3 protein: CASSLAGGGSYEQYF
D gene: TRBD2; J gene: TRBJ2-7; clone size: NA; CDR3 length: 15; V gene: TRBV27; CDR3 DNA: TGTGCCAGCAGTTTCGGAGTAGCGGGAGCCTACGAGCAGTACTTC; CDR3 protein: CASSFGVAGAYEQYF
D gene: TRBD2; J gene: TRBJ2-3; clone size: NA; CDR3 length: 15; V gene: TRBV10-3; CDR3 DNA: TGTGCCATCAGTGTAGCGGGGGGGCGAACAGATACGCAGTATTTT; CDR3 protein: CAISVAGGRTDTQYF
D gene: NA; J gene: TRBJ1-1; clone size: NA; CDR3 length: 12; V gene: TRBV2; CDR3 DNA: TGTGCCAGCAATTTTAGGCAGGGGGAAGCTTTCTTT; CDR3 protein: CASNFRQGEAFF
D gene: TRBD1; J gene: TRBJ2-5; clone size: NA; CDR3 length: 14; V gene: TRBV6-6; CDR3 DNA: TGTGCCAGCAGTAACACCGGGACAGAAGAGACCCAGTACTTC; CDR3 protein: CASSNTGTEETQYF
D gene: NA; J gene: TRBJ2-7; clone size: NA; CDR3 length: 13; V gene: TRBV7-2; CDR3 DNA: TGTGCCAGCAGCTTAGACAGCTCCTACGAGCAGTACTTC; CDR3 protein: CASSLDSSYEQYF
D gene: NA; J gene: TRBJ1-5; clone size: once; CDR3 length: 16; V gene: TRBV19; CDR3 DNA: TGTGCCAGTAGTATAGGCGGGGGGGGCAGCAATCAGCCCCAGCATTTT; CDR3 protein: CASSIGGGGSNQPQHF
D gene: NA; J gene: TRBJ2-5; clone size: NA; CDR3 length: 15; V gene: TRBV5-1; CDR3 DNA: TGCGCCAGCACCCAGGCCCTTGGGGGCGGAGAGACCCAGTACTTC; CDR3 protein: CASTQALGGGETQYF
D gene: NA; J gene: TRBJ2-1; clone size: NA; CDR3 length: 15; V gene: TRBV6-5; CDR3 DNA: TGTGCCAGCAGATTACCAGGGGTTTTGTACAATGAGCAGTTCTTC; CDR3 protein: CASRLPGVLYNEQFF
D gene: TRBD1; J gene: TRBJ1-5; clone size: once; CDR3 length: 19; V gene: TRBV18; CDR3 DNA: TGTGCCAGCTCACCACGGGTCCGGGGACAGGGCGGTCATAGTCAGCCCCAGCATTTT; CDR3 protein: CASSPRVRGQGGHSQPQHF
D gene: NA; J gene: TRBJ1-5; clone size: NA; CDR3 length: 11; V gene: TRBV19; CDR3 DNA: TGTGCCAGTATGAAGGGGCAGCCCCAGCATTTT; CDR3 protein: CASMKGQPQHF
D gene: TRBD1; J gene: TRBJ1-2; clone size: NA; CDR3 length: 16; V gene: TRBV30; CDR3 DNA: TGTGCCTGGAGTGTACCCGGGACAGGGGGACTGAATGGCTACACCTTC; CDR3 protein: CAWSVPGTGGLNGYTF
D gene: NA; J gene: TRBJ1-2; clone size: NA; CDR3 length: 13; V gene: TRBV19; CDR3 DNA: TGTGCCAGTAGTATAGGACGGGTCTATGGCTACACCTTC; CDR3 protein: CASSIGRVYGYTF
D gene: TRBD1; J gene: TRBJ1-1; clone size: NA; CDR3 length: 15; V gene: TRBV7-2; CDR3 DNA: TGTGCCAGCAGCTTAGTGACAGGGGTGAACACTGAAGCTTTCTTT; CDR3 protein: CASSLVTGVNTEAFF
D gene: TRBD2; J gene: TRBJ2-3; clone size: NA; CDR3 length: 18; V gene: TRBV7-7; CDR3 DNA: TGTGCCAGCAGCCAAAATAAGTATAGCGGGCTTCAGGCAGATACGCAGTATTTT; CDR3 protein: CASSQNKYSGLQADTQYF
D gene: NA; J gene: TRBJ1-4; clone size: NA; CDR3 length: 15; V gene: TRBV25-1; CDR3 DNA: TGTGCCAGCAGTTATGCGTTGGGGGCCGGGGAAAAACTGTTTTTT; CDR3 protein: CASSYALGAGEKLFF
D gene: NA; J gene: TRBJ2-5; clone size: NA; CDR3 length: 16; V gene: TRBV7-6; CDR3 DNA: TGTGCCAGCAGCTCAACCCCGGGGTTAGGACAAGAGACCCAGTACTTC; CDR3 protein: CASSSTPGLGQETQYF
D gene: TRBD1; J gene: TRBJ1-2; clone size: NA; CDR3 length: 15; V gene: TRBV28; CDR3 DNA: TGTGCCAGCAGTTCGCCAGCGACAGGGGGCTTAGGCTACACCTTC; CDR3 protein: CASSSPATGGLGYTF
D gene: TRBD1; J gene: TRBJ1-2; clone size: once; CDR3 length: 13; V gene: TRBV28; CDR3 DNA: TGTGCCAGCAGGCCGACAGGGAAATATGGCTACACCTTC; CDR3 protein: CASRPTGKYGYTF
D gene: TRBD2; J gene: TRBJ2-1; clone size: NA; CDR3 length: 14; V gene: TRBV9; CDR3 DNA: TGTGCCAGCAGCGTAGACAGCGGGAGAAATGAGCAGTTCTTC; CDR3 protein: CASSVDSGRNEQFF
D gene: NA; J gene: TRBJ1-2; clone size: NA; CDR3 length: 13; V gene: TRBV30; CDR3 DNA: TGTGCCTGGAGAGCGCGGGGGGCCTATGGCTACACCTTC; CDR3 protein: CAWRARGAYGYTF
D gene: TRBD2; J gene: TRBJ2-3; clone size: NA; CDR3 length: 12; V gene: TRBV29-1; CDR3 DNA: TGCAGCGTTCAATCCTCCGGGGGGGACTTAGGATTT; CDR3 protein: CSVQSSGGDLGF
D gene: TRBD2; J gene: TRBJ2-5; clone size: NA; CDR3 length: 15; V gene: TRBV15; CDR3 DNA: TGTGCCACCAGCAGAGGGACTAGCGGGGCCGGGACCCAGTACTTC; CDR3 protein: CATSRGTSGAGTQYF
D gene: TRBD1; J gene: TRBJ1-3; clone size: NA; CDR3 length: 17; V gene: TRBV7-9; CDR3 DNA: TGTGCCAGCAGCTCCGGACAGGGTCTCGGCTCTGGAAACACCATATATTTT; CDR3 protein: CASSSGQGLGSGNTIYF
D gene: NA; J gene: TRBJ1-3; clone size: once; CDR3 length: 14; V gene: TRBV5-1; CDR3 DNA: TGCGCCAGCAGCCGCGGCGAAGCTGGAAACACCATATATTTT; CDR3 protein: CASSRGEAGNTIYF
D gene: NA; J gene: TRBJ1-3; clone size: once; CDR3 length: 13; V gene: TRBV6-4; CDR3 DNA: TGTGCCAGCAGTGAGGAGAGAGGAAACACCATATATTTT; CDR3 protein: CASSEERGNTIYF
D gene: TRBD1; J gene: TRBJ2-7; clone size: NA; CDR3 length: 16; V gene: TRBV9; CDR3 DNA: TGTGCCAGCAGCCCGCCTGGAGGACAGGGTTCGTACGAGCAGTACTTC; CDR3 protein: CASSPPGGQGSYEQYF
D gene: NA; J gene: TRBJ1-1; clone size: NA; CDR3 length: 16; V gene: TRBV23-1; CDR3 DNA: TGCGCCAGCAGCCCGACTGAGAGGGTTCAGGATCCTGAAGCTTTCTTT; CDR3 protein: CASSPTERVQDPEAFF
D gene: NA; J gene: TRBJ1-2; clone size: NA; CDR3 length: 12; V gene: TRBV12-3/TRBV12-4; CDR3 DNA: TGTGCCAGCAGCCGAGCGGTTTCATTCTACACCTTC; CDR3 protein: CASSRAVSFYTF
D gene: TRBD2; J gene: TRBJ2-5; clone size: NA; CDR3 length: 13; V gene: TRBV30; CDR3 DNA: TGTGCCGGTGACGGCGGGGGGGCGAAGACCCAGTACTTC; CDR3 protein: CAGDGGGAKTQYF
D gene: TRBD1; J gene: TRBJ1-6; clone size: few; CDR3 length: 15; V gene: TRBV18; CDR3 DNA: TGTGCCAGCTCACCACAGGCAGGGGGGAATTCACCCCTCCACTTT; CDR3 protein: CASSPQAGGNSPLHF
D gene: NA; J gene: TRBJ2-3; clone size: NA; CDR3 length: 14; V gene: TRBV7-9; CDR3 DNA: TGTGCCAGCAGCTTAGTCGGGTACACAGATACGCAGTATTTT; CDR3 protein: CASSLVGYTDTQYF
D gene: NA; J gene: TRBJ1-4; clone size: once; CDR3 length: 14; V gene: TRBV19; CDR3 DNA: TGTGCCAGTAGTATAGCGTACAGGAAGGAAAAACTGTTTTTT; CDR3 protein: CASSIAYRKEKLFF
D gene: NA; J gene: TRBJ1-1; clone size: NA; CDR3 length: 14; V gene: TRBV6-5; CDR3 DNA: TGTGCCAGCAGAGGGGGGGGGCGCGACACTGAAGCTTTCTTT; CDR3 protein: CASRGGGRDTEAFF
D gene: TRBD1; J gene: TRBJ1-1; clone size: NA; CDR3 length: 13; V gene: TRBV12-3/TRBV12-4; CDR3 DNA: TGTGCCAGCAGTGAGGGGACAGGGTCTGAAGCTTTCTTT; CDR3 protein: CASSEGTGSEAFF
D gene: NA; J gene: TRBJ2-6; clone size: NA; CDR3 length: 17; V gene: TRBV30; CDR3 DNA: TGTGCCTGGAGTGTACCGAGCTTCTCGAGCGGGGCCAACGTCCTGACTTTC; CDR3 protein: CAWSVPSFSSGANVLTF
D gene: NA; J gene: TRBJ1-5; clone size: NA; CDR3 length: 12; V gene: TRBV30; CDR3 DNA: TGTGCCTGGGGTGGGGGGGATCAGCCCCAGCATTTT; CDR3 protein: CAWGGGDQPQHF
D gene: TRBD1; J gene: TRBJ2-7; clone size: NA; CDR3 length: 15; V gene: TRBV10-1; CDR3 DNA: TGCGCCAGCAGTGAGCCTGGGACAGGGTTGGACGAGCAGTACTTC; CDR3 protein: CASSEPGTGLDEQYF
D gene: NA; J gene: TRBJ2-7; clone size: NA; CDR3 length: 14; V gene: TRBV4-1; CDR3 DNA: TGCGCCAGCAGCCGGACAGTTAGCTCCTACGAGCAGTACTTC; CDR3 protein: CASSRTVSSYEQYF
D gene: TRBD2; J gene: TRBJ2-3; clone size: NA; CDR3 length: 15; V gene: TRBV19; CDR3 DNA: TGTGCCAGTAGTATCGGGGGGGGCCGTGTGGATACGCAGTATTTT; CDR3 protein: CASSIGGGRVDTQYF
D gene: TRBD1; J gene: TRBJ1-2; clone size: NA; CDR3 length: 13; V gene: TRBV2; CDR3 DNA: TGTGCCAGCAGTGAACAGGGGGGCGGTGGCTACACCTTC; CDR3 protein: CASSEQGGGGYTF
D gene: TRBD1; J gene: TRBJ2-7; clone size: NA; CDR3 length: 15; V gene: TRBV28; CDR3 DNA: TGTGCCAGCAGTTTCAGTGGACAGGGGATGTACGAGCAGTACTTC; CDR3 protein: CASSFSGQGMYEQYF
D gene: NA; J gene: TRBJ2-7; clone size: NA; CDR3 length: 15; V gene: TRBV5-5; CDR3 DNA: TGTGCCAGCAGCTCCCCCCAGGGCCACCTTGACGAGCAGTACTTC; CDR3 protein: CASSSPQGHLDEQYF
D gene: NA; J gene: TRBJ1-1; clone size: NA; CDR3 length: 15; V gene: TRBV10-3; CDR3 DNA: TGTGCCATCAGTGAAAGGGGAGGGATTGACACTGAAGCTTTCTTT; CDR3 protein: CAISERGGIDTEAFF
D gene: TRBD1; J gene: TRBJ2-3; clone size: NA; CDR3 length: 16; V gene: TRBV4-2; CDR3 DNA: TGTGCCAGCAGCCAAGGTGGGGACAGGGGAACAGATACGCAGTATTTT; CDR3 protein: CASSQGGDRGTDTQYF